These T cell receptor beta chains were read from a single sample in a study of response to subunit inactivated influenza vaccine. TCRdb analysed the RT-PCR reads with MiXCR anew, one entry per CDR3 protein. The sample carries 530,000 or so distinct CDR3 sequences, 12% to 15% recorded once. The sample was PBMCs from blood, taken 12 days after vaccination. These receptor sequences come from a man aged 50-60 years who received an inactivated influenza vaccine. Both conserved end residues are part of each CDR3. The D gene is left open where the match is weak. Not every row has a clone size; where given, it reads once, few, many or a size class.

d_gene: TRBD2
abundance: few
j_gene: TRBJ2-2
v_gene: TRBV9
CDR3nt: TGTGCCAGCAGCGTAGATAGCGGGAGGGCCACCGGGGAGCTGTTTTTT
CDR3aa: CASSVDSGRATGELFF

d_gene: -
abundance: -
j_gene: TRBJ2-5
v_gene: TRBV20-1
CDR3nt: TGCAGTGCTGTTGAAGAGACCCAGTACTTC
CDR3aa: CSAVEETQYF

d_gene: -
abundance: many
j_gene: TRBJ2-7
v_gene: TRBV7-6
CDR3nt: TGTGCCAGCAGCTTAGCGTTTGGGGCGCGGTACGAGCAGTACTTC
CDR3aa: CASSLAFGARYEQYF

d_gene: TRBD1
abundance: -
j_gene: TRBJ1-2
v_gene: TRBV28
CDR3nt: TGTGCCAGCAATTCAGGGGGACGATATGGCTACACCTTC
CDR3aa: CASNSGGRYGYTF

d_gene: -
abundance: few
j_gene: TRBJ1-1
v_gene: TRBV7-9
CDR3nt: TGTGCCAGCAGCCGAGGACGCGAAGAAGCTTTCTTT
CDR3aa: CASSRGREEAFF

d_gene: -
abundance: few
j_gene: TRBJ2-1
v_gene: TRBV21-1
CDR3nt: TGTGCCAGCAGCAAAGTAGTTATTGGGGCTAGCGGATTCTTC
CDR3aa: CASSKVVIGASGFF

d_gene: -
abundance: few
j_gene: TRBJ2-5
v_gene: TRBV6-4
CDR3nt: TGTGCCAGCAGTGACCGGGTAGCGGAAAGACAAGAGACCCAGTACTTC
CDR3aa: CASSDRVAERQETQYF

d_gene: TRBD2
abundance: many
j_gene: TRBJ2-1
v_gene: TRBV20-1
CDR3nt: TGCAGTGCTAATAGCGGGAGTGGGAGGCAGTTCTTC
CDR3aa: CSANSGSGRQFF

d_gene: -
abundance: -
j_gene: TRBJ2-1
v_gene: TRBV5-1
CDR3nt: TGCGCCAGCAGCAGTCCGGATTCCTACAATGAGCAGTTCTTC
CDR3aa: CASSSPDSYNEQFF

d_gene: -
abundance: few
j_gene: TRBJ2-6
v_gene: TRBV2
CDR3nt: TGTGCCAGCAGTGAAATGGGGGTCCCTGGGGCCAACGTCCTGACTTTC
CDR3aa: CASSEMGVPGANVLTF

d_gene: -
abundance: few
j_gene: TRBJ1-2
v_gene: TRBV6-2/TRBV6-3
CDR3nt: TGTGCCAGCAGTTACGACAGGAGCTATGGCTACACCTTC
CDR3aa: CASSYDRSYGYTF

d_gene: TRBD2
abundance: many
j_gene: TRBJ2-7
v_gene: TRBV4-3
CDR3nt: TGCGCCAGCAGCCAAGATATAGCGGGGTCCTACGAGCAGTACTTC
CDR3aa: CASSQDIAGSYEQYF

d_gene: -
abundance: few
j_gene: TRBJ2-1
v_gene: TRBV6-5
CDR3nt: TGTGCCAGCAGTCCCGGCGGACATGAGCAGTTCTTC
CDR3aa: CASSPGGHEQFF

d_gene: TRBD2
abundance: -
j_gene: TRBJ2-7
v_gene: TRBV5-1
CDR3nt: TGCGCCAGCACCACCCAAGGGATAGCGGGGGGATACGAGCAGTACTTC
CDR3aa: CASTTQGIAGGYEQYF

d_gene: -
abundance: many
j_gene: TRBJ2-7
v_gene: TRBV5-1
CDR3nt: TGCGCCAGCAGCAAGGGACCCGGGGGCTCCTACGAGCAGTACTTC
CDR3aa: CASSKGPGGSYEQYF

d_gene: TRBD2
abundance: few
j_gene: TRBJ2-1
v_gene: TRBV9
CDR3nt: TGTGCCAGCACCCTTGGGGGGGGCTACAATGAGCAGTTCTTC
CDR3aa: CASTLGGGYNEQFF

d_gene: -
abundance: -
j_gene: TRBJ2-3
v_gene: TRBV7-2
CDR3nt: TGTGCCAGCAGCTTTAACGGCGGACCTAGCACAGATACGCAGTATTTT
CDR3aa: CASSFNGGPSTDTQYF

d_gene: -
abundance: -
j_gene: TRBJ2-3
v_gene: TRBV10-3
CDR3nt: TGTGCCATCATGGGGGACTCCCTCGGCACAGATACGCAGTATTTT
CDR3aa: CAIMGDSLGTDTQYF

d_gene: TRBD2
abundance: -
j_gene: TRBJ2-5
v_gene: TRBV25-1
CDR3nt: TGTGCCAGCAGTGAAGGATGGCGGGAGATACAAGAGACCCAGTACTTC
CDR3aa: CASSEGWREIQETQYF

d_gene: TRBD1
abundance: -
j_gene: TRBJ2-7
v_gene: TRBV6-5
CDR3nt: TGTGCCAGCAGTTGGGACAGGGGGGCGAGATTCTACGAGCAGTACTTC
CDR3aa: CASSWDRGARFYEQYF

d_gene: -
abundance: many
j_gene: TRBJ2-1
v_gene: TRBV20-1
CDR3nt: TGCAGTGCAAAGACCCCGGGACTCCGATACAATGAGCAGTTCTTC
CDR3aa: CSAKTPGLRYNEQFF

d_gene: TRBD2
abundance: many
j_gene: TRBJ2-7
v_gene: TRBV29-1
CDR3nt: TGCAGCGTTGGTATCGGGACTAGCGGGGGCTACGAGCAGTACTTC
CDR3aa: CSVGIGTSGGYEQYF

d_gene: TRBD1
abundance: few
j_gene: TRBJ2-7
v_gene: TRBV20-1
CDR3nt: TGCAGTGCTAGCCTCCGGACAGGGGCCTACGAGCAGTACTTC
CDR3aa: CSASLRTGAYEQYF

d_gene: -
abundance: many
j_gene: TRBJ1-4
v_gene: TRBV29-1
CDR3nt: TGCAGCGTTGACGACGGCGGCGGCCCCGGACTGTTTTTT
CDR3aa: CSVDDGGGPGLFF

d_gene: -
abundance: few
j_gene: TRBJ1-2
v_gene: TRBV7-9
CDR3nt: TGTGCCAGCAGCCTCCCGCAGGCCTATGGCTACACCTTC
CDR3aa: CASSLPQAYGYTF

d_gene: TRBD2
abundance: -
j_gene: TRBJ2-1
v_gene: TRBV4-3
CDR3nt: TGCGCCAGCAGCCAAGTTTGGGCTAGCGGGAGTCACAATGAGCAGTTCTTC
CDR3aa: CASSQVWASGSHNEQFF

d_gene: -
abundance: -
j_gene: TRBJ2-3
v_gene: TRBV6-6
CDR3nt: TGTGCCAGCAGTTACTCGAGAGATACGCAGTATTTT
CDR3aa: CASSYSRDTQYF

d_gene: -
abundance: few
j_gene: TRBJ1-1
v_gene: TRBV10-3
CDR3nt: TGTGCCATCAGCAGGAACCAGGATACTGAAGCTTTCTTT
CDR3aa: CAISRNQDTEAFF

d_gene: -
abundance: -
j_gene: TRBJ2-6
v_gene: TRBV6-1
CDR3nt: TGTGCCAGCACCCCTAAACTGAGGACTGGGGCCAACGTCCTGACTTTC
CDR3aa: CASTPKLRTGANVLTF

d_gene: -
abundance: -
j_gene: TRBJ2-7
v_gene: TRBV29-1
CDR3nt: TGCAGCGTTGAAGATGGAAGCAGGGACTACGAGCAGTACTTC
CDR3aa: CSVEDGSRDYEQYF

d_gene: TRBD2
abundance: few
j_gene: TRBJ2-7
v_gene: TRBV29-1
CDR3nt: TGCAGCGTTGAAGCGGGGGGAAAATACGAGCAGTACTTC
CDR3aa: CSVEAGGKYEQYF

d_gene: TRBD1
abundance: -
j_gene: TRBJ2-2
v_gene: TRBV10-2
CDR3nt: TGCGCCAGCAGTGAACATGAGGACAGGGAGACCGGGGAGCTGTTTTTT
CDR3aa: CASSEHEDRETGELFF

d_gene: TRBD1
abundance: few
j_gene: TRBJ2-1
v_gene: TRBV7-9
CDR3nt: TGTGCCAGCAGACCGCGACAGGGTCCCTTTTACAATGAGCAGTTCTTC
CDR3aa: CASRPRQGPFYNEQFF

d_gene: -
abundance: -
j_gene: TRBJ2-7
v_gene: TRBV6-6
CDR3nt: TGTGCCAGCAGTTATGTGGGGTTCTACGAGCAGTACTTC
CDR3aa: CASSYVGFYEQYF

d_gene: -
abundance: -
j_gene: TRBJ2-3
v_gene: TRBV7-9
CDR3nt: TGTGCCAGCAGCTCCGGGAGACTGAGCACAGATACGCAGTATTTT
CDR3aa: CASSSGRLSTDTQYF

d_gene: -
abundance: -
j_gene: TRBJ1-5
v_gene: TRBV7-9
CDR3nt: TGTGCCAGCAGCTTCCAGGGCAGTCCCCATGAGCCCCAGCATTTT
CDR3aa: CASSFQGSPHEPQHF

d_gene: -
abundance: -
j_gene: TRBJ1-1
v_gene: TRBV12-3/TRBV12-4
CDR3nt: TGTGCCAGCAGTGTTGGACGGAGGGTCGCTGAAGCTTTCTTT
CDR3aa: CASSVGRRVAEAFF

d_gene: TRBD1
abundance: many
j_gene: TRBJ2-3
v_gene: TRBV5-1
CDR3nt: TGCGCCAGCAGCTCCGTGGACAGGGAGAGCACAGATACGCAGTATTTT
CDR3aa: CASSSVDRESTDTQYF

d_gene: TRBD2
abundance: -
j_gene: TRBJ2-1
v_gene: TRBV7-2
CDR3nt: TGTGCCAGCAGCTCTTCCAGGACTAGCGGGATATTGAATGAGCAGTTCTTC
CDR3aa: CASSSSRTSGILNEQFF

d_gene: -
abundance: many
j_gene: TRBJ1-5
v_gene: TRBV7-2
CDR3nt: TGTGCCAGCAGCTCCCCCAATCAGCCCCAGCATTTT
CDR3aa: CASSSPNQPQHF

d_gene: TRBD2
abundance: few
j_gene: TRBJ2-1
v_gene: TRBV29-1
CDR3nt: TGCAGCGTTGAAGACGGACTAGCGGGGGGCGTCGATGAGCAGTTCTTC
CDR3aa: CSVEDGLAGGVDEQFF

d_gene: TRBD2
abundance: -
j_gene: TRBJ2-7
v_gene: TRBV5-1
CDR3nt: TGCGCCAGCAGCTCACCGGGACTAGCGGGAGGATTCTACGAGCAGTACTTC
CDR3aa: CASSSPGLAGGFYEQYF

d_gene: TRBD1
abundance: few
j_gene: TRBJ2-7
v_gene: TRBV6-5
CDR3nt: TGTGCCAGCAGTCTACACACCCTTGGGACAGGGGGCTACCACGAGCAGTACTTC
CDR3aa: CASSLHTLGTGGYHEQYF

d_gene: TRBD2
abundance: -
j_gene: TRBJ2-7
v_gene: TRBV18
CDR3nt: TGTGCCAGCTCACCGCCTAGCGGGAGGGCCCTCGCCGAGCAGTACTTC
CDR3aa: CASSPPSGRALAEQYF

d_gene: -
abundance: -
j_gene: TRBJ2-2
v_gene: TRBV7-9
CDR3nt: TGTGCCAGCAGCCCTCTCCGCGGAGGGTACACCGGGGAGCTGTTTTTT
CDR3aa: CASSPLRGGYTGELFF

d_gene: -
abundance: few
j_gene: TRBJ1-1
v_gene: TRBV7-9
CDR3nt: TGTGCCAGCAGCTTCGGTGGGGGGGGAGCTTTCTTT
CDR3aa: CASSFGGGGAFF

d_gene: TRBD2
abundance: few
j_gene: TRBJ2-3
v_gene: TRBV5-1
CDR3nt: TGCGCCAGCAGCTTGACGTCGACTAGCGGCACAGATACGCAGTATTTT
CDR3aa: CASSLTSTSGTDTQYF

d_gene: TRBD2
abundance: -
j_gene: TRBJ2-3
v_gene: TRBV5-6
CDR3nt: TGTGCCAGCACCTCCCGGGGGGGAGATACGCAGTATTTT
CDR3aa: CASTSRGGDTQYF

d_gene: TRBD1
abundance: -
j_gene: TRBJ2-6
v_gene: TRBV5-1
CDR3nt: TGCGCCAGCAGCTTTCCTCGGGACAGAACCACCTCTGGGGCCAACGTCCTGACTTTC
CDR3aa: CASSFPRDRTTSGANVLTF

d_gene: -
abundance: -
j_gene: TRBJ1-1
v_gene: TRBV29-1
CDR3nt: TGCAGCGTTGAAGCGAGAACAGGGATCATGAACACTGAAGCTTTCTTT
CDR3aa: CSVEARTGIMNTEAFF

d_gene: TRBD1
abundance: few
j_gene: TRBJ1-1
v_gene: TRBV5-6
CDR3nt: TGTGCCAGCAGCTTGGGGGAGAGGACAGGAGGTAGGGACACTGAAGCTTTCTTT
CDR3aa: CASSLGERTGGRDTEAFF

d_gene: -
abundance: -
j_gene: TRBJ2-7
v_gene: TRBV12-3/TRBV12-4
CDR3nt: TGTGCCAGCAGTAACGACGGGTACGAGCAGTACTTC
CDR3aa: CASSNDGYEQYF

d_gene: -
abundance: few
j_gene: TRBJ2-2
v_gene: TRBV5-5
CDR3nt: TGTGCCAGCAGCGGCCACACAGGGAACACCGGGGAGCTGTTTTTT
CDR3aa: CASSGHTGNTGELFF

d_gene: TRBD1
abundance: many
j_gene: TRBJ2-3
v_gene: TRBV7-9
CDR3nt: TGTGCCAGCAGCGTTAGACAGGGAGGCACAGATACGCAGTATTTT
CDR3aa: CASSVRQGGTDTQYF

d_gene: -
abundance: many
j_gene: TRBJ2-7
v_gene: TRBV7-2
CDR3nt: TGTGCCAGCAGCTTGGGTTGGGCCGGGGAGCAGTACTTC
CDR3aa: CASSLGWAGEQYF

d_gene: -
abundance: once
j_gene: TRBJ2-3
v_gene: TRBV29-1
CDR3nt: TGCAGCGTTGTTAGGCCAGGGCCCACAGATACGCAGTATTTT
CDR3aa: CSVVRPGPTDTQYF

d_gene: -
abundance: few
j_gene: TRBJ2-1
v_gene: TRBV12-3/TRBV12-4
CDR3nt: TGTGCCGGCGGGGCAGGGTACAATGAGCAGTTCTTC
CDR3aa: CAGGAGYNEQFF

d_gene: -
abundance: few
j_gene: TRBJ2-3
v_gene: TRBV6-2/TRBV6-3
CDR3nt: TGTGCCAGCAGTCTGGACTCCACCCTTCCTAGCACAGATACGCAGTATTTT
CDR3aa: CASSLDSTLPSTDTQYF

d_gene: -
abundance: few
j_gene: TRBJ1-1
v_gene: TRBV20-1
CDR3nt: TGCAGTGCACAAACAGGGAGTAGTCGGAACACTGAAGCTTTCTTT
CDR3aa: CSAQTGSSRNTEAFF

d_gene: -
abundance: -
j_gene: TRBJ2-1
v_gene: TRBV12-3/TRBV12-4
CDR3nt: TGTGCCAGCAGCCTTCTGGCGGGTGAGCAGTTCTTC
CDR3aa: CASSLLAGEQFF